A selection of T cell receptor beta chains follows, all from one sample in a study of shared clonotypes between healthy human individuals. Generated by immunoSEQ multiplex PCR, the TCRdb table keeps only in-frame clones and is missing some. Among 1,400,000 or so clones listed, 98% to 99% were seen once. Sequencing used naive CD4+ T cells sorted from blood. These receptors all stem from a man aged 25-45 years in good health. The CDR3 runs from the conserved cysteine through the conserved F or W. Each record gives: J gene, V gene, D gene, clone size, CDR3 length, CDR3 DNA, CDR3 protein. The D gene is left open where the match is weak. A row's size may be missing; if present it is once, few, many or a size class.

TRBJ2-1 | TRBV5-1 | NA | NA | 12 | TGCGCCAGCAGCTTGGTAACGTATGAGCAGTTCTTC | CASSLVTYEQFF
TRBJ2-7 | TRBV27 | TRBD1 | NA | 16 | TGTGCCAGCAGCCTTCTTCCGGGACAGGGGGCCTACGAGCAGTACTTC | CASSLLPGQGAYEQYF
TRBJ2-2 | TRBV5-4 | TRBD1 | NA | 18 | TGTGCCAGCAGCGGGGACAGGAGAGGACCCTTAAACACCGGGGAGCTGTTTTTT | CASSGDRRGPLNTGELFF
TRBJ1-2 | TRBV11-2 | NA | NA | 17 | TGTGCCAGCAGCTTAGTCCTCGCCGGGATAGCTAACTATGGCTACACCTTC | CASSLVLAGIANYGYTF
TRBJ2-7 | TRBV12-5 | NA | NA | 14 | TGTGCTAGTGGTCCCGGGGCGGGGAGCCACGAGCAGTACTTC | CASGPGAGSHEQYF
TRBJ2-1 | TRBV9 | TRBD2 | NA | 14 | TGTGCCAGCACCAGGCTAGCGGGTGGTAATGAGCAGTTCTTC | CASTRLAGGNEQFF
TRBJ1-1 | TRBV7-3 | TRBD1 | once | 14 | TGTGCCAGCAGCTTCCAGGGGGCGCGGGGTGAAGCTTTCTTT | CASSFQGARGEAFF
TRBJ2-7 | TRBV29-1 | NA | NA | 12 | TGCAGCGTTGAACAGGGAGGTCTCGAGCAGTACTTC | CSVEQGGLEQYF
TRBJ2-7 | TRBV29-1 | NA | NA | 12 | TGCAGCGTTGTGACAGTCTCCTACGAGCAGTACTTC | CSVVTVSYEQYF
TRBJ2-3 | TRBV29-1 | TRBD1 | NA | 14 | TGCAGCGTTGCGCGAGGACAGGGGACAGATACGCAGTATTTT | CSVARGQGTDTQYF
TRBJ1-2 | TRBV5-4 | TRBD1 | NA | 13 | TGTGCCAGCAGCCGGGGACAGGAAGATGGCTACACCTTC | CASSRGQEDGYTF
TRBJ2-7 | TRBV27 | NA | NA | 13 | TGTGCCAGCAGCCTAACAGGGTCCTACGAGCAGTACTTC | CASSLTGSYEQYF
TRBJ2-7 | TRBV19 | TRBD1 | NA | 14 | TGTGCCAGTAGTACGACAGGGGGCGGGTACGAGCAGTACTTC | CASSTTGGGYEQYF
TRBJ1-5 | TRBV7-9 | NA | NA | 17 | TGTGCCAGCAGCTCCCACCAGGGAGGGGCCCCAGGACAGCCCCAGCATTTT | CASSSHQGGAPGQPQHF